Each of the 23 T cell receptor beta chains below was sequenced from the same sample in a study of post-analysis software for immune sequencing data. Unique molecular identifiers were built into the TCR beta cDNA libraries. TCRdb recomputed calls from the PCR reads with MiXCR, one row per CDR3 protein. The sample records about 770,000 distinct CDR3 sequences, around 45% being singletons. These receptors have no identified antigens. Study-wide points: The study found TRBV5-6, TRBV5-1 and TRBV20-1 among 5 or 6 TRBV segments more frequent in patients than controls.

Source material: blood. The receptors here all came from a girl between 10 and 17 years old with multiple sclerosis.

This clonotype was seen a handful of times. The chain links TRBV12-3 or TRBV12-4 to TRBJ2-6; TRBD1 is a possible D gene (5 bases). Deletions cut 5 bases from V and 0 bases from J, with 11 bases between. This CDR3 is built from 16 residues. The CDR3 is CASSPWTNSGANVLTF. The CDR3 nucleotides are TGTGCCAGCAGTCCCTGGACAAACTCTGGGGCCAACGTCCTGACTTTC.

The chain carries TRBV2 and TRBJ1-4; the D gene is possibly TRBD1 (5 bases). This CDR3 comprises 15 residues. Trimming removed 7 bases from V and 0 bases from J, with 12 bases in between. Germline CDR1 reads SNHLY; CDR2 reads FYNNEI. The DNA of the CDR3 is TGTGCCAGCATCCGGGACGGTGCAACTAATGAAAAACTGTTTTTT. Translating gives CASIRDGATNEKLFF. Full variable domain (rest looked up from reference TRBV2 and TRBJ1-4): EPEVTQTPSHQVTQMGQEVILRCVPISNHLYFYWYRQILGQKVEFLVSFYNNEISEKSEIFDDQFSVERPDGSNFTLKIRSTKLEDSAMYFCASIRDGATNEKLFFGSGTQLSVL.

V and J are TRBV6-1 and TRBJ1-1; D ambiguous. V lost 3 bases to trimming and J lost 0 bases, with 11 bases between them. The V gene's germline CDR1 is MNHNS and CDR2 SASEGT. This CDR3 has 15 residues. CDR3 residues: CASSDLAGMNTEAFF. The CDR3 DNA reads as TGTGCCAGCAGTGATCTGGCAGGCATGAACACTGAAGCTTTCTTT.

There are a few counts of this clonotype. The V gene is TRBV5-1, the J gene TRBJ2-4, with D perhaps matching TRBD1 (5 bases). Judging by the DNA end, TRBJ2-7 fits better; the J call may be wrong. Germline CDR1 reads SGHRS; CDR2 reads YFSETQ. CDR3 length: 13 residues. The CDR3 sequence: CASSVVTDYEQYF. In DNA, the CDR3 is TGCGCCAGCAGCGTTGTGACAGACTACGAGCAGTACTTC.

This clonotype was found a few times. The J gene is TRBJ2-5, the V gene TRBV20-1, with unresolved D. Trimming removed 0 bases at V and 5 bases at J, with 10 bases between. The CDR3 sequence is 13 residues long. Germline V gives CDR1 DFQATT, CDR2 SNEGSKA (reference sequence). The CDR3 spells CSARDGRRETQYF. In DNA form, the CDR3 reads TGCAGTGCTAGAGACGGGCGCCGGGAGACCCAGTACTTC.

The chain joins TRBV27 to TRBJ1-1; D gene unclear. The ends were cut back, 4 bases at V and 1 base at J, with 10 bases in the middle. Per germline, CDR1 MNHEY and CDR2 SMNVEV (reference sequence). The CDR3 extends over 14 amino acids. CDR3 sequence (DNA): TGTGCCAGCAGTTCCCCCGCGTGGAACACTGAAGCTTTCTTT. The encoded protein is CASSSPAWNTEAFF.

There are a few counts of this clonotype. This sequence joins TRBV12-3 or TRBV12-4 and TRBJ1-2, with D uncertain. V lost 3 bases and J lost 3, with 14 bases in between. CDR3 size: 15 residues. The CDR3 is CASSLLGQAYYGYTF. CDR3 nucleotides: TGTGCCAGCAGTTTGTTAGGGCAGGCTTACTATGGCTACACCTTC.

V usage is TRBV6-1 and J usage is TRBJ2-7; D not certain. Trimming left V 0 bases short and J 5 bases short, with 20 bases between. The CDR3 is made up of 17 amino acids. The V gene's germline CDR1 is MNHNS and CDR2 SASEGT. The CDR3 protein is CASSEALRSYLQHEQYF. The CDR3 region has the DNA TGTGCCAGCAGTGAAGCGTTGAGGAGCTACCTCCAGCACGAGCAGTACTTC.

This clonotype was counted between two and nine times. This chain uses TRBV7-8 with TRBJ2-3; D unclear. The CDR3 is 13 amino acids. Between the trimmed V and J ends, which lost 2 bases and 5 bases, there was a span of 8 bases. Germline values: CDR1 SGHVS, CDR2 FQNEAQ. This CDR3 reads CASSLILGDTQYF. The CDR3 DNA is TGTGCCAGCAGCTTAATCTTGGGAGATACGCAGTATTTT. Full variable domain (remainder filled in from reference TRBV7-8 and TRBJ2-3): GAGVSQSPRYKVAKRGQDVALRCDPISGHVSLFWYQQALGQGPEFLTYFQNEAQLDKSGLPSDRFFAERPEGSVSTLKIQRTQQEDSAVYLCASSLILGDTQYFGPGTRLTVL.

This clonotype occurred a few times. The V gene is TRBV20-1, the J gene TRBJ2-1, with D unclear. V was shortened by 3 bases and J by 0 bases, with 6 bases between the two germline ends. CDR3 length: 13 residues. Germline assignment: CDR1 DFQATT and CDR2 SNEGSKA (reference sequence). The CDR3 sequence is CSASVVSYNEQFF. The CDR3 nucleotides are TGCAGTGCTAGCGTTGTCTCCTACAATGAGCAGTTCTTC.

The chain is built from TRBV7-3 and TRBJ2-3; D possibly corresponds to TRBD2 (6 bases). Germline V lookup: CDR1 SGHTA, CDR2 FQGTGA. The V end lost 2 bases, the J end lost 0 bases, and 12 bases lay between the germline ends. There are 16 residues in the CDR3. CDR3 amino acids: CASSLEGRSSTDTQYF. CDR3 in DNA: TGTGCCAGCAGCTTAGAGGGGAGGTCTAGCACAGATACGCAGTATTTT.

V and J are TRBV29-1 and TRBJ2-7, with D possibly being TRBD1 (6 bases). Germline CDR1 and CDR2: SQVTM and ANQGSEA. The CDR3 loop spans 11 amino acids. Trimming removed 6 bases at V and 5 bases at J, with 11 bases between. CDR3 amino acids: CSVQGWDEQYF. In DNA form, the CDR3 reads TGCAGCGTACAGGGATGGGACGAGCAGTACTTC.

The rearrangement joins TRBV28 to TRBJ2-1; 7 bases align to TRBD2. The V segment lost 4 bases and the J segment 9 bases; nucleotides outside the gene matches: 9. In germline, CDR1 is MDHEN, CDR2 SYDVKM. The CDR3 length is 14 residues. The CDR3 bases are TGTGCCAGCAGTTCCTGGACTAGAAGAGGTGAGCAGTTCTTC. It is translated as CASSSWTRRGEQFF.

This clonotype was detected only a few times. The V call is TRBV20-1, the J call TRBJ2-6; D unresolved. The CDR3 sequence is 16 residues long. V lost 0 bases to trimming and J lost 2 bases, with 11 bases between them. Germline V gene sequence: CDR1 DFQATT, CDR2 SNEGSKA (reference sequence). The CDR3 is CSARDAALPGANVLTF. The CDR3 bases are TGCAGTGCTAGAGATGCCGCACTGCCTGGGGCCAACGTCCTGACTTTC.

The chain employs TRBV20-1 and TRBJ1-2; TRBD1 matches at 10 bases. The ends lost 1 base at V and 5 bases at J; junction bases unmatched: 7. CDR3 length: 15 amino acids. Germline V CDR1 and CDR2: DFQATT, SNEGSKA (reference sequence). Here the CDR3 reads CSARAGTGVSYGYTF. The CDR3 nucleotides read TGCAGTGCTAGAGCCGGGACAGGGGTCTCTTATGGCTACACCTTC.

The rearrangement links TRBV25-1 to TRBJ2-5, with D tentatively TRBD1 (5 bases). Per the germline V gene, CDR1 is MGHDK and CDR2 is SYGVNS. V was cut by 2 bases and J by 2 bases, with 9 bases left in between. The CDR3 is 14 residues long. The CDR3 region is CASSEVRAQETQYF. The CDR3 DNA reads TGTGCCAGCAGTGAAGTCAGGGCTCAAGAGACCCAGTACTTC.

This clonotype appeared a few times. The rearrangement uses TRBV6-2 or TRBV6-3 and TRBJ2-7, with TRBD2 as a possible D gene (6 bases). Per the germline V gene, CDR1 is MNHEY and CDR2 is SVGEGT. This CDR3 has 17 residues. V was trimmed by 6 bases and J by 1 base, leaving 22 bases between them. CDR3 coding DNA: TGTGCCAGCAGCCGAAGCTTGACGGGAGCGATGTCCTACGAGCAGTACTTC. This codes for CASSRSLTGAMSYEQYF.

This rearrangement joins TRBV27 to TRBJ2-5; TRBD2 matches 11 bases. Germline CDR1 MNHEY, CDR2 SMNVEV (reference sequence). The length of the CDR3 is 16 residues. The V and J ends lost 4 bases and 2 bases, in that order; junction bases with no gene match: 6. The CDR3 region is CASSSSGTSGQETQYF. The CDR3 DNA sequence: TGTGCCAGCAGTTCCTCAGGGACTAGCGGACAAGAGACCCAGTACTTC.

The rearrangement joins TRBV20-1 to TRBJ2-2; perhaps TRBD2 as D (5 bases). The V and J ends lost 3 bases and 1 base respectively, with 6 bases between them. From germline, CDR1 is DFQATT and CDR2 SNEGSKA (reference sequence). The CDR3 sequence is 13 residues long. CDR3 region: CSASGENTGELFF. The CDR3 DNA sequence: TGCAGTGCTAGCGGGGAGAACACCGGGGAGCTGTTTTTT.

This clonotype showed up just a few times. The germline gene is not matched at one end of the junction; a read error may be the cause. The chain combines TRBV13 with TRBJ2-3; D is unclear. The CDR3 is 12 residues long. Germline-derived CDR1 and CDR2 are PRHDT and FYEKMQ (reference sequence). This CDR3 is CASSLGWDTQYF. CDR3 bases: TGTGCCAGCAGCCTAGGGTGGGATACGCAGTATTTT.

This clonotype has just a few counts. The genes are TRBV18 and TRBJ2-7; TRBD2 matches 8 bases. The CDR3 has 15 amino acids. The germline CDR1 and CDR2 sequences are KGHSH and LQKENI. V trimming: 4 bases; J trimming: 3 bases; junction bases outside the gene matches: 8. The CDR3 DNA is TGTGCCAGCTCACGACGGGAGGGGACTTTCTACGAGCAGTACTTC. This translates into CASSRREGTFYEQYF.

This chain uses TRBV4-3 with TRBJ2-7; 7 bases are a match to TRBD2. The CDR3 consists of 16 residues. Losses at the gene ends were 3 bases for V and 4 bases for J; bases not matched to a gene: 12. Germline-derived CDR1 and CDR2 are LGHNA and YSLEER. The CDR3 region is CASSQSWLAEIYEQYF. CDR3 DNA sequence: TGCGCCAGCAGCCAGAGCTGGCTAGCGGAGATATACGAGCAGTACTTC.

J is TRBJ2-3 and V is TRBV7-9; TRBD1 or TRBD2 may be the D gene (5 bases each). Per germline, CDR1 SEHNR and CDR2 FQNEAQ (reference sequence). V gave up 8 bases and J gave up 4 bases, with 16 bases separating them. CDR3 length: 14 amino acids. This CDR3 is CASVSAGPADTQYF. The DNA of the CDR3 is TGTGCCAGCGTTAGCGCAGGGCCCGCAGATACGCAGTATTTT.